This TCR beta chain appears in the sequencing data of a study of blood T cell repertoires in COVID-19. Study-level background: PBMCs, B-cell-depleted T cells, or T cells provided the cDNA or gDNA that made up the material.

Original handling: By means of reference gene primer amplification, nucleated cell counts were estimated. Assay: immunoSEQ multiplex PCR; the TCRdb copy retains only in-frame clones and omits some. The V and J calls and clone size are taken from that table; D and trimming were inferred from the DNA. Here the sample spans more than 150,000 clones, nearly 90% being singletons. Sequencing was done on a sample of peripheral blood. The clonotype originates from a man in his forties or fifties with acute or convalescent COVID-19.

The CDR3 nucleotides are TGTGCCAGCAGCCTGGGACGGACTAGCGGGAGGGCCAGCGGCAATGAGCAGTTCTTC. It translates to CASSLGRTSGRASGNEQFF. This chain connects TRBV7-3 to TRBJ2-1; 15 bases fit TRBD2. Germline CDR1 and CDR2: SGHTA and FQGTGA. With 5 bases clipped from V and 6 bases from J, the junction kept 14 bases outside the gene matches. The CDR3 runs to 19 residues. Supplemented by reference TRBV7-3 and TRBJ2-1, the full variable domain reads GAGVSQTPSNKVTEKGKYVELRCDPISGHTALYWYRQSLGQGPEFLIYFQGTGAADDSGLPNDRFFAVRPEGSVSTLKIQRTERGDSAVYLCASSLGRTSGRASGNEQFFGPGTRLTVL.